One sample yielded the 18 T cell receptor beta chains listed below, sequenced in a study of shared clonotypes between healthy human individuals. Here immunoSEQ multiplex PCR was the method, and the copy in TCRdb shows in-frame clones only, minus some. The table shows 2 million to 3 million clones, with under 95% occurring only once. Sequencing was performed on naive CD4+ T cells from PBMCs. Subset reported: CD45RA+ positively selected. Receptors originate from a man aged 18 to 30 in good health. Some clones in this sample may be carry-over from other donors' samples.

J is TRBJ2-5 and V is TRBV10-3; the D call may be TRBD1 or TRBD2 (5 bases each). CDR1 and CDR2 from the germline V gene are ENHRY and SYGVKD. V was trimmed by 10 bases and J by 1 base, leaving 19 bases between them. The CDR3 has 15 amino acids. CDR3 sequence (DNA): TGTGCCACCGCGGACCCGAGGGGTTCCCAAGAGACCCAGTACTTC. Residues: CATADPRGSQETQYF.

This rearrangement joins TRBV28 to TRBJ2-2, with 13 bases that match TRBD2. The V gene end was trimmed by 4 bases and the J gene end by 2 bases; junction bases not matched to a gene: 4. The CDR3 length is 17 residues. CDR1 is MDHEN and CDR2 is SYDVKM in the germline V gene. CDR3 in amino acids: CASSSGTSGTNTGELFF. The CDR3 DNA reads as TGTGCCAGCAGTTCCGGGACTAGCGGGACAAACACCGGGGAGCTGTTTTTT.

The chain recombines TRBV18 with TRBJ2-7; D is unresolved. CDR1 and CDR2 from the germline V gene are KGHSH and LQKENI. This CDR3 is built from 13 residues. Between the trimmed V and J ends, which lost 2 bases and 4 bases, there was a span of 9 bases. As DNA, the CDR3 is TGTGCCAGCTCACCAAGTCCCCTTTACGAGCAGTACTTC. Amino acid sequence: CASSPSPLYEQYF.

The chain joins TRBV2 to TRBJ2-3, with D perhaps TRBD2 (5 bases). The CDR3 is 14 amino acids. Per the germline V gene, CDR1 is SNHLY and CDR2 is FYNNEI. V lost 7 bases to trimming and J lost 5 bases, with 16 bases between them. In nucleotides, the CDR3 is TGTGCCAGCACCCTCCTACTGAGCGGAGATACGCAGTATTTT. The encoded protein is CASTLLLSGDTQYF.

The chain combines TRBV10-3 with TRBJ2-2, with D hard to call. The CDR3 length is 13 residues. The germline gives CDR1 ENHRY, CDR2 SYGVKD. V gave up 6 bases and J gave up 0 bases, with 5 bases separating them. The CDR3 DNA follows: TGTGCCATCAGAACTGCGAACACCGGGGAGCTGTTTTTT. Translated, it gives CAIRTANTGELFF.

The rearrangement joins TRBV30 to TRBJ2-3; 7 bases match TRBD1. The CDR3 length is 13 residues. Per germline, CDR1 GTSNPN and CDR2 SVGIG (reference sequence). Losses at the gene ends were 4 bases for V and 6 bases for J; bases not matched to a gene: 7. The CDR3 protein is CAWNPGGTDTQYF. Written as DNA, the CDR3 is TGTGCCTGGAACCCAGGGGGAACTGATACGCAGTATTTT.

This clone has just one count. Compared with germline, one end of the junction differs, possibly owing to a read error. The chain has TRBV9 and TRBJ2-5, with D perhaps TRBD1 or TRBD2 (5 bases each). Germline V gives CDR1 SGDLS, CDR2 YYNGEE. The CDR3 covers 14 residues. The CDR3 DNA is TGTGCCAGCAGCGTAGTGGGGGAACAAGGGACCCAGTACTTC. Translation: CASSVVGEQGTQYF.

CDR3 sequence: CASKSNIYGYTF. The CDR3 bases are TGTGCCAGCAAGTCGAACATCTATGGCTACACCTTC. The chain joins TRBV28 to TRBJ1-2; D gene uncertain. Trimming took 7 bases from V and 4 from J, leaving 10 bases between them. Germline lookup yields CDR1 MDHEN and CDR2 SYDVKM. The CDR3 runs to 12 residues.

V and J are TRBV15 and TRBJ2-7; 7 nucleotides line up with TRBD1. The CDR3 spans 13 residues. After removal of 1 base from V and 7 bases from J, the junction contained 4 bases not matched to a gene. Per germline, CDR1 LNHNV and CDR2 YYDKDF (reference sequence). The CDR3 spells CATSRVIRGEQYF. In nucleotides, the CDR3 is TGTGCCACCAGCAGAGTGATCAGGGGGGAGCAGTACTTC.

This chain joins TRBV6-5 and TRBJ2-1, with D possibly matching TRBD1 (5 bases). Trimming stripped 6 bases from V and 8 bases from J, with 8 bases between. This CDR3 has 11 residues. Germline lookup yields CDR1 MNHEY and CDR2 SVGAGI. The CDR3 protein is CASRKGDEQFF. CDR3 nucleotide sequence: TGTGCCAGCAGGAAAGGGGATGAGCAGTTCTTC.

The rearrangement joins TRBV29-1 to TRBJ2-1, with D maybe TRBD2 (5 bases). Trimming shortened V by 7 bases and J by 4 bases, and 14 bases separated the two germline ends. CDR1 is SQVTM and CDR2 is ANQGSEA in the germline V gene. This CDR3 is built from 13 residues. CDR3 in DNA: TGCAGCGGTTCCTCGACTACTTACAATGAGCAGTTCTTC. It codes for CSGSSTTYNEQFF.

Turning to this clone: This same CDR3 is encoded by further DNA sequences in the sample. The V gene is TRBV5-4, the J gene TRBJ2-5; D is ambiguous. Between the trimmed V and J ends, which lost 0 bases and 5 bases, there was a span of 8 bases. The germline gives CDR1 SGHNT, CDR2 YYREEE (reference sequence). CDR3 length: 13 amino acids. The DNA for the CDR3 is TGTGCCAGCAGCTTGGACTCAGGCGAGACCCAGTACTTC. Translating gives CASSLDSGETQYF.

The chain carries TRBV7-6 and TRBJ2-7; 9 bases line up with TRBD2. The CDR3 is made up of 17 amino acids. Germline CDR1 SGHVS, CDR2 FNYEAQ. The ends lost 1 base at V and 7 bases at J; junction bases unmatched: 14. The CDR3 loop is CASSLGGAGGRADEQYF. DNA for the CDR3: TGTGCCAGCAGCTTAGGGGGCGCGGGCGGGAGGGCCGATGAGCAGTACTTC.

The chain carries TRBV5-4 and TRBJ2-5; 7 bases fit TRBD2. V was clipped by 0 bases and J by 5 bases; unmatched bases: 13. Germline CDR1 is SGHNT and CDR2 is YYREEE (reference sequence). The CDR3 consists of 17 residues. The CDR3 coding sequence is TGTGCCAGCAGCTTGGGGGAACCGGGCCCCGGGGGGGAGACCCAGTACTTC. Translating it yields CASSLGEPGPGGETQYF.

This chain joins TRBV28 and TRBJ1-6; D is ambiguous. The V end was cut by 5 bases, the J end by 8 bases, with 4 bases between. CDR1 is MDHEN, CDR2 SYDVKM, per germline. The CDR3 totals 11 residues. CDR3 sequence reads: CASSQDSPLHF. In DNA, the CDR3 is TGTGCCAGCAGTCAGGATTCACCCCTCCACTTT.

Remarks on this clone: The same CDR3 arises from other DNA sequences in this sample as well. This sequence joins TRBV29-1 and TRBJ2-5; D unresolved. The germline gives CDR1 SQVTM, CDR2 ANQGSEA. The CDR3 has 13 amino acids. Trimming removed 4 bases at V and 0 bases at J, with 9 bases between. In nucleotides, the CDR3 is TGCAGCGTTGTAGGGCTTTACCAAGAGACCCAGTACTTC. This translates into CSVVGLYQETQYF.

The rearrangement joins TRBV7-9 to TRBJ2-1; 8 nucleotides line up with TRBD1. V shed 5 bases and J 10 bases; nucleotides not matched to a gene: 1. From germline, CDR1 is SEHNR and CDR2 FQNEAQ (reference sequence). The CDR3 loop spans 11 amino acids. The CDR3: CASSAGGEQFF. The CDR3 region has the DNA TGTGCCAGCAGCGCAGGGGGCGAGCAGTTCTTC.

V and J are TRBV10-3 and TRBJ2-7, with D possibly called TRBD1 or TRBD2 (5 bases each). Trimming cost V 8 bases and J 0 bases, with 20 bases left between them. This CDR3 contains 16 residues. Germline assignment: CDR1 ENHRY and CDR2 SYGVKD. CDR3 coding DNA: TGTGCCATCTCCGCCCCGCCGGGGACCATCTCCTACGAGCAGTACTTC. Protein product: CAISAPPGTISYEQYF.